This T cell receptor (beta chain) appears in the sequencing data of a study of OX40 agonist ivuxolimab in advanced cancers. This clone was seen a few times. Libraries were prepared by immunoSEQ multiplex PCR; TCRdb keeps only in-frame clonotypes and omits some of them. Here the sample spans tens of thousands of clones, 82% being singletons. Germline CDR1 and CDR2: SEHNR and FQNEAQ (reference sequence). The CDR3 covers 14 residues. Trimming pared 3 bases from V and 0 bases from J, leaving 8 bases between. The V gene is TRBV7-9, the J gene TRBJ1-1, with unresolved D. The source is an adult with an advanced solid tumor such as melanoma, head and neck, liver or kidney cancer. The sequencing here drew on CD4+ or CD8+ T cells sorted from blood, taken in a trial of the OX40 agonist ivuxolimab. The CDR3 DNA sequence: TGTGCCAGCAGCTTTATTCGAGTGAACACTGAAGCTTTCTTT. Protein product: CASSFIRVNTEAFF.